This T cell receptor (beta chain) was profiled in a study of identical twins. Study-wide results and limits: For cord blood, abundant beta clonotypes had fewer insertions, unlike memory repertoires, which showed none.

Template switching created a universal primer site, and the cDNA included unique molecular identifiers. Via MiXCR, TCRdb re-called the 5' RACE reads, giving one row per CDR3 protein. This table holds 400,000 to 500,000 distinct CDR3 sequences, roughly 20% found once. Turning to this clonotype: The antigen remains unidentified.

The sequence came from a man aged 45 to 65 in good health. Sequencing was done on a sample of naive T cells sorted from blood.

CDR3 DNA sequence: TGTGCCAGCAGCGTAGAAGGGACTAGCCCAAATGAGCAGTTCTTC. It translates to CASSVEGTSPNEQFF. V usage is TRBV9 and J usage is TRBJ2-1; 9 positions agree with TRBD2. CDR3 size: 15 residues. V lost 0 bases, J lost 7 bases, and 5 bases stayed unmatched. Germline V lookup: CDR1 SGDLS, CDR2 YYNGEE.